This entry lists 24 T cell receptor beta chains sequenced from one sample in a study of regulatory and conventional T cells in breast cancer. Each CDR3 protein is one row after TCRdb ran MiXCR on the PCR reads. The table has about 16,000 distinct CDR3 sequences, more than 30% seen once. The sample taken for sequencing was conventional T cells from blood. The receptors were sampled from a female donor in good health.

By share, this clonotype ranks as large. The chain has TRBV6-5 and TRBJ1-6, with D possibly being TRBD1 (5 bases). V was cut by 6 bases and J by 10 bases, with 16 bases left in between. This CDR3 comprises 14 residues. The V gene's germline CDR1 is MNHEY and CDR2 SVGAGI. The DNA of the CDR3 is TGTGCCAGCAGGGTCGGGGGGACGGGATCACCCCTCCACTTT. Translation gives CASRVGGTGSPLHF.

V gene TRBV7-3 combines with J gene TRBJ2-1; D is possibly TRBD1 (6 bases). The V end lost 8 bases, the J end lost 6 bases, and 11 bases lay between the germline ends. The CDR3 length is 12 residues. In germline, CDR1 is SGHTA, CDR2 FQGTGA. This CDR3 is CASGWGPNEQFF. In DNA, the CDR3 is TGTGCCAGCGGGTGGGGGCCCAATGAGCAGTTCTTC.

This chain connects TRBV12-3 or TRBV12-4 to TRBJ1-5; no clear D. The CDR3 has 14 residues. Between the trimmed V and J ends, which lost 0 bases and 0 bases, there was a span of 3 bases. CDR3 amino acids: CASSLANSNQPQHF. CDR3 sequence (DNA): TGTGCCAGCAGTTTAGCCAATAGCAATCAGCCCCAGCATTTT.

The chain joins TRBV29-1 to TRBJ2-1, with 11 bases matching TRBD2. This CDR3 has 13 amino acids. V lost 5 bases, J lost 10 bases, and 7 bases stayed unmatched. From germline, CDR1 is SQVTM and CDR2 ANQGSEA. CDR3 in amino acids: CSVCSGGAGEQFF. The CDR3, as DNA: TGCAGCGTTTGTAGCGGGGGGGCAGGGGAGCAGTTCTTC.

This clonotype occurred a few times. The chain is built from TRBV7-9 and TRBJ2-1; D call uncertain. Trimming took off 5 bases at V and 3 bases at J, with 11 bases between the two ends. The CDR3 sequence is 14 residues long. From germline, CDR1 is SEHNR and CDR2 FQNEAQ (reference sequence). The DNA for the CDR3 is TGTGCCAGCAGCCACAAGACCAGCTACAATGAGCAGTTCTTC. Its protein is CASSHKTSYNEQFF.

This clonotype was observed a handful of times. The V and J genes are TRBV5-6 and TRBJ2-7, with 9 bases identical to TRBD1. With 4 bases clipped from V and 1 base from J, the junction kept 6 bases outside the gene matches. Germline V gene data show CDR1 as SGHDT and CDR2 as YYEEEE. The CDR3 length is 15 residues. This CDR3 reads CASSHDRGKSYEQYF. The CDR3 nucleotides read TGTGCCAGCAGCCACGACAGGGGGAAGTCCTACGAGCAGTACTTC.

This chain links TRBV5-1 with TRBJ1-1, with 8 bases fitting TRBD1. J lost 0 bases, V lost 4 bases, and 5 bases had no gene match. CDR1 and CDR2 (germline): SGHRS, YFSETQ. The CDR3 extends over 15 amino acids. CDR3 coding DNA: TGCGCCAGCAGCCCAGTGACAGGGGTGAACACTGAAGCTTTCTTT. Translated, it gives CASSPVTGVNTEAFF.

The chain couples TRBV3-1 to TRBJ1-3; D gene unclear. CDR3 length: 15 amino acids. V lost 4 bases to trimming and J lost 4 bases, with 14 bases between them. Germline values: CDR1 LGHDT, CDR2 YNNKEL (reference sequence). The CDR3 loop reads CASSRDGVFGNTIYF. The CDR3, as DNA: TGTGCCAGCAGCCGAGACGGAGTGTTCGGAAACACCATATATTTT. Full variable domain (remainder filled in from reference TRBV3-1 and TRBJ1-3): DTAVSQTPKYLVTQMGNDKSIKCEQNLGHDTMYWYKQDSKKFLKIMFSYNNKELIINETVPNRFSPKSPDKAHLNLHINSLELGDSAVYFCASSRDGVFGNTIYFGEGSWLTVV.

The chain has TRBV5-1 and TRBJ1-2; 10 nucleotides line up with TRBD1. The V segment lost 0 bases and the J segment 10 bases; nucleotides outside the gene matches: 6. Germline CDR1 SGHRS, CDR2 YFSETQ. This CDR3 has 14 amino acids. CDR3 protein: CASSLVDDRGLYTF. Here the CDR3 DNA reads TGCGCCAGCAGCTTGGTCGACGACAGGGGGCTCTACACCTTC.

This clonotype was found a few times. The chain is built from TRBV7-2 and TRBJ2-1; 11 bases agree with TRBD2. The length of the CDR3 is 18 residues. Germline V CDR1 and CDR2: SGHTA, FQGNSA. V was clipped by 6 bases and J by 5 bases; unmatched bases: 15. CDR3 in amino acids: CASRRPLLLAGEDNEQFF. The CDR3 nucleotides are TGTGCCAGCAGACGTCCCCTCCTACTAGCGGGGGAGGACAATGAGCAGTTCTTC.

The J gene is TRBJ1-1, the V gene TRBV20-1; D may be TRBD1 (5 bases). Germline V gene lookup returns CDR1 DFQATT and CDR2 SNEGSKA (reference sequence). V gave up 2 bases and J gave up 11 bases, with 24 bases separating them. The CDR3 extends over 15 amino acids. CDR3 loop: CSARKGRRTGTWAFF. The CDR3 bases are TGCAGTGCTAGAAAGGGGAGGAGGACTGGCACTTGGGCTTTCTTT.

This chain uses TRBV12-3 or TRBV12-4 with TRBJ2-1, with 8 positions matching TRBD1. V was pared by 7 bases and J by 8 bases, with 13 bases of the junction left unmatched. CDR3 size: 15 residues. CDR3: CASITGTGTFDEQFF. The DNA of the CDR3 is TGTGCCAGCATCACCGGGACAGGAACCTTCGATGAGCAGTTCTTC.

This clonotype was observed a handful of times. The V call is TRBV7-2, the J call TRBJ2-5, with no clear D. Trimming cost V 7 bases and J 4 bases, with 13 bases left between them. Germline V gene data show CDR1 as SGHTA and CDR2 as FQGNSA. This CDR3 spans 13 amino acids. In DNA form, the CDR3 reads TGTGCCAGCACCCCAGGTCCCCCAGAGACCCAGTACTTC. Translating it yields CASTPGPPETQYF.

The chain carries TRBV12-3 or TRBV12-4 and TRBJ2-7; the D is unclear. Trimming took 2 bases from V and 7 from J, leaving 6 bases between them. The CDR3 consists of 11 residues. CDR3 residues: CASSLRWEQYF. The CDR3, as DNA: TGTGCCAGCAGTTTAAGGTGGGAGCAGTACTTC.

This clonotype has a handful of counts. V gene TRBV2 combines with J gene TRBJ1-1, with D hard to call. CDR1 and CDR2 (germline): SNHLY, FYNNEI. The V end lost 3 bases, the J end lost 0 bases, and 8 bases lay between the germline ends. CDR3 length equals 14 residues. In DNA form, the CDR3 reads TGTGCCAGCAGTGAGGGCGGGATGAACACTGAAGCTTTCTTT. Translated: CASSEGGMNTEAFF.

Points on this clonotype: This may be a read error: a much more frequent sequence differs by one nucleotide. The rearrangement links TRBV5-1 to TRBJ1-1; 7 nucleotides agree with TRBD1. From germline, CDR1 is SGHRS and CDR2 YFSETQ. The CDR3 runs to 14 residues. CDR3 region: CASSPLTGRLEALF. DNA of the CDR3: TGCGCCAGCAGCCCACTGACAGGGAGGCTTGAAGCTCTCTTT. The whole variable domain, remainder taken from reference TRBV5-1 and TRBJ1-1, is KAGVTQTPRYLIKTRGQQVTLSCSPISGHRSVSWYQQTPGQGLQFLFEYFSETQRNKGNFPGRFSGRQFSNSRSEMNVSTLELGDSALYLCASSPLTGRLEALFGQGTRLTVV.

Here the CDR3 reads CASSQGYEAFF. DNA of the CDR3: TGTGCCAGCAGCCAAGGGTATGAAGCTTTCTTT. The gene calls are TRBV6-5 and TRBJ1-1, with D uncertain. Trimming removed 6 bases at V and 7 bases at J, with 9 bases between. There are 11 residues in the CDR3. Germline V gene data show CDR1 as MNHEY and CDR2 as SVGAGI.

This clonotype was observed a handful of times. The chain links TRBV4-1 to TRBJ1-1; D is unresolved. From germline, CDR1 is MGHRA and CDR2 YSYEKL. CDR3 length equals 15 residues. Trimming removed 3 bases from V and 0 bases from J, with 11 bases in between. The CDR3 DNA reads TGCGCCAGCAGCCAGAGGGCTCAGATGAACACTGAAGCTTTCTTT. Translated: CASSQRAQMNTEAFF.

The chain combines TRBV7-2 with TRBJ1-5; a weak D match, TRBD1 (6 bases). Germline V CDR1 and CDR2: SGHTA, FQGNSA. Between the trimmed V and J ends, which lost 7 bases and 2 bases, there was a span of 15 bases. The CDR3 consists of 15 residues. Here the CDR3 DNA reads TGTGCCAGCAACTCAGGGGTCGGCGGCAATCAGCCCCAGCATTTT. Amino acid sequence: CASNSGVGGNQPQHF.

The rearrangement joins TRBV3-1 to TRBJ1-2; the D gene is possibly TRBD1 (6 bases). The V end was cut by 5 bases, the J end by 6 bases, with 13 bases between. The CDR3 extends over 13 amino acids. The germline V gene has CDR1 LGHDT and CDR2 YNNKEL (reference sequence). CDR3 nucleotides: TGTGCCAGCAGCTCTACAGGGTCGGATGGCTACACCTTC. This gives the protein CASSSTGSDGYTF.

By its share, this clonotype is medium-sized (0.01 to 0.1%). The chain uses TRBV5-6 and TRBJ1-5; 9 positions agree with TRBD1. Germline V lookup: CDR1 SGHDT, CDR2 YYEEEE. CDR3 size: 15 residues. Trimming cost V 4 bases and J 7 bases; bases outside gene matches: 9. CDR3 region: CASSATDRGHQPQHF. The CDR3 region has the DNA TGTGCCAGCAGCGCGACGGACAGGGGACACCAGCCCCAGCATTTT.

Turning to this clonotype: Likely a read error: the CDR3 ends without its conserved phenylalanine or tryptophan. The V gene is TRBV6-5, the J gene TRBJ1-1; D may be TRBD1 (5 bases). The CDR3 spans 12 residues. From germline, CDR1 is MNHEY and CDR2 SVGAGI. CDR3 in amino acids: CASSPRRGEAFL. The CDR3 nucleotides are TGCGCCAGCAGCCCCCGTAGGGGTGAAGCTTTCCTT.

This clonotype has a handful of counts. The DNA for the CDR3 is TGTGCCAGCAGCCAAGGCCTAGACTGGCAGTACTTC. Translating it yields CASSQGLDWQYF. The chain uses TRBV3-1 and TRBJ2-7, with D hard to call. The CDR3 length is 12 residues. The V gene lost 1 base and the J gene lost 9 bases, with 10 bases spanning the gap. The V gene's germline CDR1 is LGHDT and CDR2 YNNKEL (reference sequence).

This clonotype was observed a few times. The rearrangement joins TRBV7-9 to TRBJ1-4; a possible D gene is TRBD1 (5 bases). Trimming cost V 5 bases and J 8 bases, with 15 bases left between them. Per germline, CDR1 SEHNR and CDR2 FQNEAQ (reference sequence). The CDR3 extends over 14 amino acids. CDR3 sequence (DNA): TGTGCCAGCAGCCGCGGGGCAGGAGGAGAAAAACTGTTTTTT. Protein sequence: CASSRGAGGEKLFF.